This T cell receptor (beta chain) was sequenced during a study of T cells in Graves' hyperthyroidism and ophthalmopathy. The CDR3 regions of TCR beta were amplified from RNA transcripts. The HTBI primer set drove a first-round RT-PCR of the TCR CDR3. TCRdb analysed the multiplex PCR reads with MiXCR anew, one entry per CDR3 protein. The data hold more than 300,000 distinct CDR3 sequences, with around 18% observed a single time. Of note for this clonotype: Antigen specificity is unknown.

Study-level results: Prediction of ophthalmopathy progression came a median 6.5 months pre-onset.

The CDR3 loop spans 17 amino acids. The J segment lost 13 bases and the V segment lost 3 bases, leaving 21 bases of the junction unmatched. Germline V CDR1 and CDR2: LNHDA, SQIVND (reference sequence). This chain connects TRBV19 to TRBJ2-1, with TRBD2 matching 7 bases. The sequencing input was blood. This sequence was found in a man in his late teens or twenties with Graves' ophthalmopathy. The DNA for the CDR3 is TGTGCCAGTAGTATCTCCAGCGGGGCCCTACAACGAGCAGTTCAGTTCTTC. As protein: CASSISSGALQRAVQFF.